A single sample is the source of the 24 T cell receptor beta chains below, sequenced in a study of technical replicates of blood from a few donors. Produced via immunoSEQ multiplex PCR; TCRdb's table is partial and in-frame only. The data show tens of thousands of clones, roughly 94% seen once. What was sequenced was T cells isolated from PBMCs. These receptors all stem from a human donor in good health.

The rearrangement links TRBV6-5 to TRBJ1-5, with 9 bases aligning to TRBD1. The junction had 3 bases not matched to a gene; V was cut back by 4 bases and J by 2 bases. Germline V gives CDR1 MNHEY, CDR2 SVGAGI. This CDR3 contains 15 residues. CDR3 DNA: TGTGCCAGCAGTTTAGACAGGGGGGGCAATCAGCCCCAGCATTTT. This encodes CASSLDRGGNQPQHF.

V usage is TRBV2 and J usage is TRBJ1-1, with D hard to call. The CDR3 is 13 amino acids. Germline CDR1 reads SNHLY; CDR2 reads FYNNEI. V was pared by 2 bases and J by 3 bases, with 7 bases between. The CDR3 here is CASSESEDTEAFF. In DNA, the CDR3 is TGTGCCAGCAGTGAAAGTGAGGACACTGAAGCTTTCTTT.

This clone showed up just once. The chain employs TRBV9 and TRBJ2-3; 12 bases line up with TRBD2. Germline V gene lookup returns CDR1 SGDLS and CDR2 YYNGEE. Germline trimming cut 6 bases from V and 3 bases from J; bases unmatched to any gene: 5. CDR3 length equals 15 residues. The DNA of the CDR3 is TGTGCCAGCACCCTAACTAGCGGGGGGACAGATACGCAGTATTTT. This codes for CASTLTSGGTDTQYF.

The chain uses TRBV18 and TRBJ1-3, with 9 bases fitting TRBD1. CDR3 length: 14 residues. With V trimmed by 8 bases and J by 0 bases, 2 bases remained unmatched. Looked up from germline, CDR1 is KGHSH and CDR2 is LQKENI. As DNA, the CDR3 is TGTGCCAGCCAACAGGGGGCCTCTGGAAACACCATATATTTT. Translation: CASQQGASGNTIYF. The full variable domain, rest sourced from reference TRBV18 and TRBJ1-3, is NAGVMQNPRHLVRRRGQEARLRCSPMKGHSHVYWYRQLPEEGLKFMVYLQKENIIDESGMPKERFSAEFPKEGPSILRIQQVVRGDSAAYFCASQQGASGNTIYFGEGSWLTVV.

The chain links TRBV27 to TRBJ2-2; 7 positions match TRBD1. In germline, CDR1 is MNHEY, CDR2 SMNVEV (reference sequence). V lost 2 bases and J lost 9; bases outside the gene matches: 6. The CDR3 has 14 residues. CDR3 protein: CASSLGAGGRELFF. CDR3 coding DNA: TGTGCCAGCAGTTTAGGGGCAGGGGGTAGGGAGCTGTTTTTT.

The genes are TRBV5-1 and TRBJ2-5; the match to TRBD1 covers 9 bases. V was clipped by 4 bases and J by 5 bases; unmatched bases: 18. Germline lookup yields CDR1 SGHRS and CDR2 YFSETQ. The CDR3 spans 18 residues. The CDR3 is CASSPLYSGQGIAETQYF. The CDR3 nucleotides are TGCGCCAGCAGCCCGTTATATTCGGGACAGGGTATTGCGGAGACCCAGTACTTC.

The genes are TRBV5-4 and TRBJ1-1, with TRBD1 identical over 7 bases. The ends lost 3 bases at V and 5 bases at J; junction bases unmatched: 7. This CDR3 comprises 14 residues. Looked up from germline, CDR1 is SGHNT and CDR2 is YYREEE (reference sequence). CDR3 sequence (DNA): TGTGCCAGCAGCTCCGGACAGGTCGTGACTGAAGCTTTCTTT. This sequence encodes CASSSGQVVTEAFF.

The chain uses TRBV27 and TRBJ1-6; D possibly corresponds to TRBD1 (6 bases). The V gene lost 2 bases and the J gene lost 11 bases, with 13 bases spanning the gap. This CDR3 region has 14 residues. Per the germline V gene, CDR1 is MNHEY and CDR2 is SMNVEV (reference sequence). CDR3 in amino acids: CASSLGGSRAPLHF. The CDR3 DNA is TGTGCCAGCAGTTTAGGGGGCTCTCGGGCACCCCTCCACTTT.

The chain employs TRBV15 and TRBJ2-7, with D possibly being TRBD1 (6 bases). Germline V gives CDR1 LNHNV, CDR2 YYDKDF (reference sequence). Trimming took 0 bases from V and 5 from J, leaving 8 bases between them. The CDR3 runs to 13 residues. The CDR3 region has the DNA TGTGCCACCAGCAGAGACCCAGGGGACGAGCAGTACTTC. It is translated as CATSRDPGDEQYF.

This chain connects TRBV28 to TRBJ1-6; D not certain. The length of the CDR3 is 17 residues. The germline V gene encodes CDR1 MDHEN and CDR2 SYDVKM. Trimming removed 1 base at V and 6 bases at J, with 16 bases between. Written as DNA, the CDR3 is TGTGCCAGCAGTTTATATCGGCAGGAACCTTTTAATTCACCCCTCCACTTT. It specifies CASSLYRQEPFNSPLHF.

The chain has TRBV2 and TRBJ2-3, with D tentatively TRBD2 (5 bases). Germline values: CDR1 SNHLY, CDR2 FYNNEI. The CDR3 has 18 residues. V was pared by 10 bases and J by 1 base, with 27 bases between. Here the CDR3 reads CATLSGLVRPGGTDTQYF. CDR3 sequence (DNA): TGTGCCACCCTAAGCGGTTTAGTCAGACCAGGAGGCACAGATACGCAGTATTTT.

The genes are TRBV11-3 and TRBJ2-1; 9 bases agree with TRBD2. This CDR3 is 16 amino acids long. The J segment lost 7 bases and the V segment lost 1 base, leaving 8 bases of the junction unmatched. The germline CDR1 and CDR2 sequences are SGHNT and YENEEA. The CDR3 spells CASSLGGTSGWNEQFF. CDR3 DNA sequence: TGTGCCAGCAGCTTAGGCGGCACTAGCGGGTGGAATGAGCAGTTCTTC.

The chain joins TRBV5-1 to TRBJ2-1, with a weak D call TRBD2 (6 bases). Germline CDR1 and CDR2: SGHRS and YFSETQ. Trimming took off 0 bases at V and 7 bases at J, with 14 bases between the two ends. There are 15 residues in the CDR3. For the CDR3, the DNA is TGCGCCAGCAGCTTGGGGGACTTGATTTTTAATGAGCAGTTCTTC. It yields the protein CASSLGDLIFNEQFF.

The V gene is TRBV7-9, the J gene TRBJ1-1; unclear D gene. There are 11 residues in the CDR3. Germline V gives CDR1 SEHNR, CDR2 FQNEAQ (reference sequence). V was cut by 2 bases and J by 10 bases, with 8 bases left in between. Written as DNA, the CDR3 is TGTGCCAGCAGCTTACAGGCCGGAGCTTTCTTT. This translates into CASSLQAGAFF.

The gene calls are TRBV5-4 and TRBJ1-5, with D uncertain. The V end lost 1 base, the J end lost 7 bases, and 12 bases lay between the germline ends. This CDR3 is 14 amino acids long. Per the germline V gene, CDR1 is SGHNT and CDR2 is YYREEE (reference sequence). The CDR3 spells CASSLKGSGQPQHF. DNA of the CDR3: TGTGCCAGCAGCTTGAAAGGTTCAGGACAGCCCCAGCATTTT.

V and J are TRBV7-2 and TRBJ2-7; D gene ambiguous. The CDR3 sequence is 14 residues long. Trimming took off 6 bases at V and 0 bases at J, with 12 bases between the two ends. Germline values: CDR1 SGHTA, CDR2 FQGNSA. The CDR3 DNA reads TGTGCCAGCAGTGCAGGCCTGAGCTCCTACGAGCAGTACTTC. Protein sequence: CASSAGLSSYEQYF. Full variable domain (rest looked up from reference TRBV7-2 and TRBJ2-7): GAGVSQSPSNKVTEKGKDVELRCDPISGHTALYWYRQSLGQGLEFLIYFQGNSAPDKSGLPSDRFSAERTGGSVSTLTIQRTQQEDSAVYLCASSAGLSSYEQYFGPGTRLTVT.

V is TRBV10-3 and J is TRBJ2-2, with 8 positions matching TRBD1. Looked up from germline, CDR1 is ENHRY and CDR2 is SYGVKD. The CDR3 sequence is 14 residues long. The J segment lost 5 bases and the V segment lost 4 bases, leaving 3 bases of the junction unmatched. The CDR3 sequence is CAISAGQGTGELFF. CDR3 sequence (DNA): TGTGCCATCAGTGCCGGACAGGGTACCGGGGAGCTGTTTTTT.

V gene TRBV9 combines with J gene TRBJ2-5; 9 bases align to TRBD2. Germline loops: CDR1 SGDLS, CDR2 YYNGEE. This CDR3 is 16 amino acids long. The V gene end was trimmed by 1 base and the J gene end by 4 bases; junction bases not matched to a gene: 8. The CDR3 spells CASSVWGGGAGETQYF. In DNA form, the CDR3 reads TGTGCCAGCAGCGTATGGGGCGGGGGGGCCGGAGAGACCCAGTACTTC.

The CDR3, as DNA: TGTGCCTGGTCGGGACAGGGCAATCAGCCCCAGCATTTT. Translating gives CAWSGQGNQPQHF. This chain connects TRBV30 to TRBJ1-5, with 8 bases lining up with TRBD1. The CDR3 totals 13 residues. After removal of 5 bases from V and 2 bases from J, the junction contained 2 bases not matched to a gene. Looked up from germline, CDR1 is GTSNPN and CDR2 is SVGIG (reference sequence). Full variable domain (outside the CDR3, taken from reference TRBV30 and TRBJ1-5): SQTIHQWPATLVQPVGSPLSLECTVEGTSNPNLYWYRQAAGRGLQLLFYSVGIGQISSEVPQNLSASRPQDRQFILSSKKLLLSDSGFYLCAWSGQGNQPQHFGDGTRLSIL.

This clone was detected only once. The CDR3 coding sequence is TGTGCCAGCAGTCTGGGAGGACAGGGCTACTACAATGAGCAGTTCTTC. It translates to CASSLGGQGYYNEQFF. J is TRBJ2-1 and V is TRBV28; TRBD1 matches 8 bases. The CDR3 has 16 residues. Germline V gene data show CDR1 as MDHEN and CDR2 as SYDVKM. V was clipped by 5 bases and J by 3 bases; unmatched bases: 9.

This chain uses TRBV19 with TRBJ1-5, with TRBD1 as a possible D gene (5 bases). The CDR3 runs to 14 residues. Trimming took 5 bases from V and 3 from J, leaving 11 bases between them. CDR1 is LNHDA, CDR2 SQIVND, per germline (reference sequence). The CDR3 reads CASSDQGPNQPQHF. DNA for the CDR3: TGTGCCAGTAGTGACCAGGGTCCCAATCAGCCCCAGCATTTT.

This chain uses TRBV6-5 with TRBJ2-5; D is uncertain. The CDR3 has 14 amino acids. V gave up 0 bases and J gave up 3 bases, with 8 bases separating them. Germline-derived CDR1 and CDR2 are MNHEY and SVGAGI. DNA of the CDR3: TGTGCCAGCAGTTACTCGGGCATTGAAGAGACCCAGTACTTC. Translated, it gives CASSYSGIEETQYF.

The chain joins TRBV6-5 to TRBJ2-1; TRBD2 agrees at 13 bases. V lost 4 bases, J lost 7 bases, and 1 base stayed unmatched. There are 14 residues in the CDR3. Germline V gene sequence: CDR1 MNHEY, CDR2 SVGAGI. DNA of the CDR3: TGTGCCAGCAGTTCGGGACTAGCGGGGAATGAGCAGTTCTTC. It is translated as CASSSGLAGNEQFF.

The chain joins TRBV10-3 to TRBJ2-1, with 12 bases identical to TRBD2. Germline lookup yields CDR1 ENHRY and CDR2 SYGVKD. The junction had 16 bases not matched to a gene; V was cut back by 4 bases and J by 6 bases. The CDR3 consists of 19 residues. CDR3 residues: CAISVLAGGPNFITNEQFF. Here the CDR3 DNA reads TGTGCCATCAGTGTTCTAGCGGGAGGGCCAAATTTTATTACCAATGAGCAGTTCTTC.